This TCR beta chain was retrieved from a study of blood T cell repertoires in COVID-19. The overall study: The samples span acute and convalescent COVID-19 from the United States, Italy and Spain. The cDNA or gDNA used as material had been derived from T cells, B-cell-depleted T cells, or PBMCs.

The V gene end was trimmed by 4 bases and the J gene end by 2 bases; junction bases not matched to a gene: 6. Germline V gene sequence: CDR1 LGHDT, CDR2 YNNKEL (reference sequence). The CDR3 is 15 residues long. How the authors handled the data: Amplifying reference gene primers gave estimates of nucleated cell counts. Method: immunoSEQ multiplex PCR; TCRdb's copy keeps in-frame clones and lacks some. The DNA gave D and trimming, while V, J and clone size come from that table. The sample holds fewer than 80,000 clones, 85% to 90% seen once. The material sequenced was peripheral blood. V usage is TRBV3-1 (or the pseudogene TRBV3-2) and J usage is TRBJ2-7, with 9 bases matching TRBD1. The clonotype originates from a man between 70 and 80 years old with acute or convalescent COVID-19. The CDR3: CASSPRDRAPYEQYF. The CDR3 DNA sequence: TGTGCCAGCAGCCCGCGGGACAGGGCGCCCTACGAGCAGTACTTC.